The T cell receptor beta chain under discussion was sequenced for a study of regulatory T cells in long-lasting Graves disease. Study information: The definition of persistent Graves' disease was over 5 years of antithyroid drugs with positive TSH receptor antibodies.

V lost 3 bases to trimming and J lost 1 base, with 0 bases between them. CDR3 length equals 11 residues. CDR1 MNHNS and CDR2 SASEGT come from the germline V gene. Time point meaning: persistent/refractory GD, antithyroid drugs over 5 years with positive TRAb. PBMC-extracted RNA yielded the TCR library. Investigators prepared the TCR beta libraries by applying iRepertoire HTBI primers and Arm-PCR of CDR3 regions. TCRdb reprocessed the multiplex PCR reads via MiXCR and lists one record per CDR3 protein. The sample has under 500,000 distinct CDR3 sequences; under 25% are singletons. General study results and limits: Newly diagnosed Graves' patients exceeded persistent ones in TCR diversity. The study found TRBV28, TRBJ1-2 and TRBJ2-5 favored in persistent disease.

At least ten counts were recorded for this clonotype. Its antigen is still unknown. The origin of this receptor is a female donor with Graves disease. The material sequenced was peripheral blood mononuclear cells (PBMCs), taken when the disease was refractory, from a patient treated with antithyroid drugs. The rearrangement uses TRBV6-1 and TRBJ1-2, with D unclear. The CDR3 reads CASSDNYGYTF. CDR3 DNA sequence: TGTGCCAGCAGTGATAACTATGGCTACACCTTC.